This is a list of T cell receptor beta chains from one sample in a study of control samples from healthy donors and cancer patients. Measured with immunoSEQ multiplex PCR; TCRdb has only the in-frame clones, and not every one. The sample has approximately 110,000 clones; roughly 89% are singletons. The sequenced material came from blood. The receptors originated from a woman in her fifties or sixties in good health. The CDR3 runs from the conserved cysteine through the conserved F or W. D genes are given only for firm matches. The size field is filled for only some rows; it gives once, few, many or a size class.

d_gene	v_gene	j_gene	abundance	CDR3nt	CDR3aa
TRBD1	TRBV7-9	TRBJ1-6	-	TGTGCCAGCAGCTTAGCTTCCGGGACAGGGTCTAATTCACCCCTCCACTTT	CASSLASGTGSNSPLHF
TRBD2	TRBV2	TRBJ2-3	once	TGTGCCAGCAAGGGCCCAGCGGGAGTTCCAGATACGCAGTATTTT	CASKGPAGVPDTQYF
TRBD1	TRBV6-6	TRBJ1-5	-	TGTGCCAGCAGTAAAAGGTCGGAGGGGGCGAGGTGGCCCCAGCATTTT	CASSKRSEGARWPQHF
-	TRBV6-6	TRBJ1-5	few	TGTGCCAGCAGTTACAACGAGCGTAGCAATCAGCCCCAGCATTTT	CASSYNERSNQPQHF
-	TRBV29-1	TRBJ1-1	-	TGCAGCGTCAAGACAGGGAACACTGAAGCTTTCTTT	CSVKTGNTEAFF
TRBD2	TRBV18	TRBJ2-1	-	TGTGCCAGCTCACCACCGAGCGGGGGGGGCAATGAGCAGTTCTTC	CASSPPSGGGNEQFF
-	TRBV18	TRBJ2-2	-	TGTGCCAGCTCACCCATCACCGGACTGGGAATTCAGGACACCGGGGAGCTGTTTTTT	CASSPITGLGIQDTGELFF
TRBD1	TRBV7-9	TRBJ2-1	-	TGTGCCAGCAGCCCTCTGGGACAGCGTAACAATGAGCAGTTCTTC	CASSPLGQRNNEQFF
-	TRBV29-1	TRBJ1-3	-	TGCAGCGTTAGGGGAGACAGCTCTGGAAACACCATATATTTT	CSVRGDSSGNTIYF
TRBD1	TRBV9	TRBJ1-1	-	TGTGCCAGCAGCCAGGGCCCAGGGGGCTTCACTGAAGCTTTCTTT	CASSQGPGGFTEAFF
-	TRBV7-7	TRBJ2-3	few	TGTGCCAGCAGGGTCGGGCGGTCCACAGATACGCAGTATTTT	CASRVGRSTDTQYF
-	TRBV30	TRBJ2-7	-	TGTGCCTGGACGGATGGACATAGGAACGAGCAGTACTTC	CAWTDGHRNEQYF
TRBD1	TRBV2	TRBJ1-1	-	TGTGCCAGCAGTGGGGGGACAGTGAACACTGAAGCTTTCTTT	CASSGGTVNTEAFF
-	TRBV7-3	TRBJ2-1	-	TGTGCCAGCAGCCCCGGGTCTTACAATGAGCAGTTCTTC	CASSPGSYNEQFF
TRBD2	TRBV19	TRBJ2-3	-	TGTGCCAGTAGGGGCTTTATCAAGACTAGCGGGAGATCCACAGATATGCAGTATTTT	CASRGFIKTSGRSTDMQYF
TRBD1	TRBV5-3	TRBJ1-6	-	TGTGCCAGAAGCCCGGACAGGGTCTCCTATAATTCACCCCTCCACTTT	CARSPDRVSYNSPLHF
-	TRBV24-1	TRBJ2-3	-	TGTGCCACCAGTGACGCCGGGGCCCAGGCAGATACGCAGTATTTT	CATSDAGAQADTQYF
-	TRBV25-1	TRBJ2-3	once	TGTGCCAGCAGTGACTTACCCACAGATACGCAGTATTTT	CASSDLPTDTQYF
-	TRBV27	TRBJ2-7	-	TGTGCCAGCAGTTTAAAGGGATACTACGAGCAGTACTTC	CASSLKGYYEQYF
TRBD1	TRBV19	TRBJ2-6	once	TGTGGCGCCACAGGGGGAACGTCTGGGGCCAACGTCCTGACTTTC	CGATGGTSGANVLTF
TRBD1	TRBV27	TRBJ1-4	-	TGTGCCAGCAGACCCGGACAGGGGTGGGGTGAAAAACTGTTTTTT	CASRPGQGWGEKLFF
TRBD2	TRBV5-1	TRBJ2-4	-	TGCGCCAGCAGCCTGAACTGGGAGGGAACCTTAGCCAAAAACATTCAGTACTTC	CASSLNWEGTLAKNIQYF
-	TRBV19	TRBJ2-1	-	TGTGCCAGTAGTAGGGAGAACTCCTACAATGAGCAGTTCTTC	CASSRENSYNEQFF
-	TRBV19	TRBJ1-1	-	TGTGCCAGTAGTCCCTATACCCTTAACACTGAAGCTTTCTTT	CASSPYTLNTEAFF
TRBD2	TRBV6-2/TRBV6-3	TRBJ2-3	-	TGTGCCAGCAGTTGGGCGGGAGCCGGGGATACGCAGTATTTT	CASSWAGAGDTQYF
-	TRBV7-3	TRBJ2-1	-	TGTGCCAGCAGCTTCCGGGACTCCAATGAGCAGTTCTTC	CASSFRDSNEQFF
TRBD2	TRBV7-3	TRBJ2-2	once	TGTGCCAGCAGCTTAAGGCGCGCGGCGGGGGTCAACACCGGGGAGCTGTTTTTT	CASSLRRAAGVNTGELFF
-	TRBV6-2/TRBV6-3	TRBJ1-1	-	TGTGCCAGCAGTTACGAAGCAGCGGCTTTCTTT	CASSYEAAAFF
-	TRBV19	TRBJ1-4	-	TGTGCCACCACTACTCAGGGGAAGACAACTAATGAAAAACTGTTTTTT	CATTTQGKTTNEKLFF
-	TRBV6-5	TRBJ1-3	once	TGTGCCAGCAGCAGTACAGCCATCTCTGGAAACACCATATATTTT	CASSSTAISGNTIYF
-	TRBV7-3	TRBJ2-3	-	TGTGCCAGCAGCTTAAATGCTGGGAGGACTCCTGTGTATTTT	CASSLNAGRTPVYF
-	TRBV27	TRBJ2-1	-	TGTGCCAGCAGTCCACTAGCGACAAGGGGAGGTCTACAGGGACCCAATGAGCAGTTCTTC	CASSPLATRGGLQGPNEQFF
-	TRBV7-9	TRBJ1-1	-	TGTGCCAGCAGCTTAAGGGAGTACGGAGCTTTCTTT	CASSLREYGAFF
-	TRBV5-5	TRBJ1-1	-	TGTGCCAGCAGCTTATTCTTTGCCACTGAAGCTTTCTTT	CASSLFFATEAFF
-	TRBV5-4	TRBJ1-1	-	TGTGCCAGCAGCTTGGAAGTACGTGGGAAGAACACTGAAGCTTTCTTT	CASSLEVRGKNTEAFF
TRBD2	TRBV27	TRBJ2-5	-	TGTGCCAGCAGTTCCGCGGGGGTCCTGGAGACCCAGTACTTC	CASSSAGVLETQYF
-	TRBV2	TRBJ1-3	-	TGTGCCAGCAGTGAAACGGTCTTAAACACCATATATTTT	CASSETVLNTIYF
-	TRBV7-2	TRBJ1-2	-	TGTGCCAGCAGCTTAGGAGGGCGTAGCGGCTACACCTTC	CASSLGGRSGYTF
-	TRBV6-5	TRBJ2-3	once	TGTGCCAGCAGTTTCCGAAGGGGGGATACGCAGTATTTT	CASSFRRGDTQYF
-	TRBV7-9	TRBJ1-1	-	TGTGCCAGCAGCGCCGAACAGGGTTTGAACACTGAAGCTTTCTTT	CASSAEQGLNTEAFF
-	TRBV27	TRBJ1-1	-	TGTGCCAGCAGCCTGCGGTTGGGGTACACTGAAGCTTTCTTT	CASSLRLGYTEAFF
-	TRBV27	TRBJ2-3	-	TGTGCCAGCATCGCTTCCCAGGGAAGGGGGGATACGCAGTATTTT	CASIASQGRGDTQYF
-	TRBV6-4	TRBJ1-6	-	TGTGCCAGCATTAGGGGCCGGGCCGGGGATCTACTCCACTTT	CASIRGRAGDLLHF
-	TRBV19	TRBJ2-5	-	TGTGCCAGTAGGTCGGGGGGCCGAGAGACCCAGTACTTC	CASRSGGRETQYF
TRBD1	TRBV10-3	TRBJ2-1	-	TGTGCCATCAGATACGAAGGGGGCAACAACAATGAGCAGTTCTTC	CAIRYEGGNNNEQFF
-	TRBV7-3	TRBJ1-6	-	TGTGCCAGCAGCTTGGGAATGCGAGGTTCACCCCTCCACTTT	CASSLGMRGSPLHF
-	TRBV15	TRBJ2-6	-	TGTGCCACCAGATTACAGGGATCCGGGGCCAACGTCCTGACTTTC	CATRLQGSGANVLTF
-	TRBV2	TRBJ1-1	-	TGTGCCAGCATCTGGACGGATTTGAACACTGAAGCTTTCTTT	CASIWTDLNTEAFF
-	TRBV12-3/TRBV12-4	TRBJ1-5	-	TGTGCCAGTCAATGGAGGGTAGGCCAGCCCCAGCATTTT	CASQWRVGQPQHF
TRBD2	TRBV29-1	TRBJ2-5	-	TGCGCGGGAGGTCATGTAGAGACCCAGTACTTC	CAGGHVETQYF
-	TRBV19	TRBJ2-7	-	TGTGCCAGTAGTATTGGGCTTCGTTCCTACGAGCAGTACTTC	CASSIGLRSYEQYF
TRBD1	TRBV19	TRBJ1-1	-	TGTGCCAGTGAGAAACAGGGGCGGAACACTGAAGCTTTCTTT	CASEKQGRNTEAFF
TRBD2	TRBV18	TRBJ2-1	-	TGTGCCAGCTCAGTCGCGGGGGCCTACAATGAGCAGTTCTTC	CASSVAGAYNEQFF